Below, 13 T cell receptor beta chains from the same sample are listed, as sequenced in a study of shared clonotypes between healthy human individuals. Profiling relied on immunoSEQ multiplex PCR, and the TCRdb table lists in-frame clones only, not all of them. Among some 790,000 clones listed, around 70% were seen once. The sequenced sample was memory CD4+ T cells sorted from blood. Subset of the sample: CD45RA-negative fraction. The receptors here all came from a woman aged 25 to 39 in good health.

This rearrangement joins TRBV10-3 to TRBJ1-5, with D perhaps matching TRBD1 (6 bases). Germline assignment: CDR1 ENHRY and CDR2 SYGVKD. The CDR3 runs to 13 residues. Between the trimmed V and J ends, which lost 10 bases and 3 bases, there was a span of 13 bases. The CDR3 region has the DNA TGTGCCACGTCCGGGGGCCACAATCAGCCCCAGCATTTT. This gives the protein CATSGGHNQPQHF.

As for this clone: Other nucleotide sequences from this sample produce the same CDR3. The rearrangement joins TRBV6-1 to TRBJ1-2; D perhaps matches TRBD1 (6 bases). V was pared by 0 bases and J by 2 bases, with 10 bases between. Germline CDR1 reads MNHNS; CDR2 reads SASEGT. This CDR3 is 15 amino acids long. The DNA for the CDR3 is TGTGCCAGCAGTGAAGCCCCACAGGGAAACTATGGCTACACCTTC. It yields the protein CASSEAPQGNYGYTF.

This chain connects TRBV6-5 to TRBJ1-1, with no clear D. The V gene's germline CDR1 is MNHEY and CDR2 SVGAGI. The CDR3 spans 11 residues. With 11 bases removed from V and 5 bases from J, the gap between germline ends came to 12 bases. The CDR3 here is CAEERRTEAFF. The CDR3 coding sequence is TGTGCCGAAGAAAGGAGAACTGAAGCTTTCTTT.

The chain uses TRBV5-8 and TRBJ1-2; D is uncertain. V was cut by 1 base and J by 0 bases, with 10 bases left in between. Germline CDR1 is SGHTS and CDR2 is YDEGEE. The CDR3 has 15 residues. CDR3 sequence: CASSLKHGTNYGYTF. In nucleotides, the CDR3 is TGTGCCAGCAGCTTGAAGCATGGAACTAACTATGGCTACACCTTC.

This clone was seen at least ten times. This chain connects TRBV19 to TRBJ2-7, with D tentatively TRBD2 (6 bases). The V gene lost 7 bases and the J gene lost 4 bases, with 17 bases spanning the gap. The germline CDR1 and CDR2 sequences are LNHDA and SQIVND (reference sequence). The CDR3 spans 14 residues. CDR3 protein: CASTQAEGRYEQYF. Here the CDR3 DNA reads TGTGCCAGTACCCAAGCGGAGGGGCGGTACGAGCAGTACTTC.

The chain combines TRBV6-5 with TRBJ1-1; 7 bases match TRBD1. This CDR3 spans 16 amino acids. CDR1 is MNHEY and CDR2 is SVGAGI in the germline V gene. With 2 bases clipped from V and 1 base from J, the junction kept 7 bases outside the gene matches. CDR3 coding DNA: TGTGCCAGCAGTTACCAGGGGGTCGGTGCGAACACTGAAGCTTTCTTT. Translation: CASSYQGVGANTEAFF.

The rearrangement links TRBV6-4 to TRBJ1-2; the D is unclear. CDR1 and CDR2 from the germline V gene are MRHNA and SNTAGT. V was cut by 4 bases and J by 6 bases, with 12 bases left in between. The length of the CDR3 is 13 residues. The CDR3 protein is CASSVGEAHGYTF. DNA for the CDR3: TGTGCCAGCAGTGTTGGGGAGGCTCATGGCTACACCTTC.

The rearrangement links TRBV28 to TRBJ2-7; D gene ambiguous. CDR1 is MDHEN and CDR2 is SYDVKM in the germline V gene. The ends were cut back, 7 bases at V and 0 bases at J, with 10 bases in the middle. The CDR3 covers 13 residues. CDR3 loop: CASNRRNSYEQYF. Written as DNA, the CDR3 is TGTGCCAGCAACCGACGGAACTCCTACGAGCAGTACTTC. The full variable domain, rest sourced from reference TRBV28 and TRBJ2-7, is DVKVTQSSRYLVKRTGEKVFLECVQDMDHENMFWYRQDPGLGLRLIYFSYDVKMKEKGDIPEGYSVSREKKERFSLILESASTNQTSMYLCASNRRNSYEQYFGPGTRLTVT.

The CDR3 DNA follows: TGTGCCAGCAGTGTCGAGGACAGGGCCCGACCCTACGAGCAGTACTTC. It encodes CASSVEDRARPYEQYF. The chain recombines TRBV6-1 with TRBJ2-7; 8 nucleotides align to TRBD1. The ends lost 4 bases at V and 2 bases at J; junction bases unmatched: 10. Germline V gene sequence: CDR1 MNHNS, CDR2 SASEGT. This CDR3 is 16 amino acids long.

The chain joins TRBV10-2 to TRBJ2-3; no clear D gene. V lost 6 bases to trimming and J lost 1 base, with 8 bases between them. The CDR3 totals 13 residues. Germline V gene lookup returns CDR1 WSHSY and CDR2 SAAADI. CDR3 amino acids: CASRTAGTDTQYF. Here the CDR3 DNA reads TGCGCCAGCAGGACGGCTGGCACAGATACGCAGTATTTT.

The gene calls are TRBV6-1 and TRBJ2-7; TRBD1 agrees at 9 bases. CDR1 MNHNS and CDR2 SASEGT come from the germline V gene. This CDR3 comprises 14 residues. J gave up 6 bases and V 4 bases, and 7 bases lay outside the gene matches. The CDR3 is CASSGGQGGLEQYF. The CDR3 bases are TGTGCCAGCAGTGGGGGACAGGGAGGGCTCGAGCAGTACTTC.

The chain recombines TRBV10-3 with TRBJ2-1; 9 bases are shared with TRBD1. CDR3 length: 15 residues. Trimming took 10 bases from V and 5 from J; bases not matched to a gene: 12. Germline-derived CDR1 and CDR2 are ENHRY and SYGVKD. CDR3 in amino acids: CAKSDTGGGNNEQFF. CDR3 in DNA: TGTGCCAAGAGCGACACAGGGGGCGGGAACAATGAGCAGTTCTTC.

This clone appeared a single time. CDR3: CASFRTGKRYEQYF. CDR3 DNA sequence: TGTGCCAGCTTCCGGACAGGGAAGAGGTACGAGCAGTACTTC. V gene TRBV5-4 combines with J gene TRBJ2-7; 8 bases match TRBD1. Germline V gene lookup returns CDR1 SGHNT and CDR2 YYREEE (reference sequence). The CDR3 loop spans 14 amino acids. With V trimmed by 7 bases and J by 4 bases, 10 bases remained unmatched.